These 17 T cell receptor beta chains share one sample of origin, sequenced in a study of blood T cell repertoires in COVID-19. Profiling relied on immunoSEQ multiplex PCR, and the TCRdb table lists in-frame clones only, not all of them. The data show approximately 230,000 clones, about 86% seen once. The sequencing input was peripheral blood. The source is a man aged 80 or over with acute or convalescent COVID-19.

Here the CDR3 reads CASSSHRGGNTIYF. In DNA, the CDR3 is TGTGCCAGCAGTTCGCACAGGGGTGGCAACACCATATATTTT. The V call is TRBV28, the J call TRBJ1-3, with 7 bases matching TRBD1. CDR3 length equals 14 residues. Losses at the gene ends were 4 bases for V and 7 bases for J; bases not matched to a gene: 7. Germline CDR1 and CDR2: MDHEN and SYDVKM.

The chain has TRBV5-4 and TRBJ2-5, with 9 positions matching TRBD2. Trimming took 5 bases from V and 4 from J; bases not matched to a gene: 9. Per the germline V gene, CDR1 is SGHNT and CDR2 is YYREEE (reference sequence). CDR3 length: 15 residues. The CDR3 region has the DNA TGTGCCAGCAGTCCCGGGACTAGCCCCTTAGAGACCCAGTACTTC. It specifies CASSPGTSPLETQYF.

This clone was seen more than once but under ten times. The V gene is TRBV6-5, the J gene TRBJ1-5, with 8 positions matching TRBD1. V was clipped by 4 bases and J by 4 bases; unmatched bases: 3. The CDR3 is 14 amino acids. Germline assignment: CDR1 MNHEY and CDR2 SVGAGI. This chain's CDR3 is CASSLGTGNQPQHF. CDR3 sequence (DNA): TGTGCCAGCAGTTTGGGGACAGGAAATCAGCCCCAGCATTTT.

The chain links TRBV5-8 to TRBJ1-1, with D perhaps TRBD1 (5 bases). The CDR3 length is 16 residues. V was clipped by 0 bases and J by 2 bases, with 14 bases between them. Germline CDR1 is SGHTS and CDR2 is YDEGEE. The CDR3 sequence: CASSLGAGLRNTEAFF. In DNA form, the CDR3 reads TGTGCCAGCAGCTTGGGGGCAGGGTTGAGAAACACTGAAGCTTTCTTT.

The V and J genes are TRBV5-1 and TRBJ2-7; maybe TRBD1 (6 bases). Germline lookup yields CDR1 SGHRS and CDR2 YFSETQ. Trimming took off 3 bases at V and 6 bases at J, with 25 bases between the two ends. This CDR3 is 17 amino acids long. The CDR3 sequence: CASSSVPYLRGVSEQYF. The CDR3 DNA follows: TGCGCCAGCAGCTCCGTACCCTACCTCAGGGGTGTTAGCGAGCAGTACTTC. The full variable domain, rest sourced from reference TRBV5-1 and TRBJ2-7, is KAGVTQTPRYLIKTRGQQVTLSCSPISGHRSVSWYQQTPGQGLQFLFEYFSETQRNKGNFPGRFSGRQFSNSRSEMNVSTLELGDSALYLCASSSVPYLRGVSEQYFGPGTRLTVT.

The chain carries TRBV2 and TRBJ1-1; tentatively, D is TRBD1 (6 bases). Trimming removed 5 bases at V and 1 base at J, with 11 bases between. The CDR3 has 14 amino acids. CDR1 and CDR2 from the germline V gene are SNHLY and FYNNEI. The CDR3 DNA reads TGTGCCAGCAGTAACAGGGTCACGAACACTGAAGCTTTCTTT. It translates to CASSNRVTNTEAFF.

The chain recombines TRBV5-1 with TRBJ2-1; TRBD1 aligns across 10 bases. The CDR3 length is 15 residues. Germline CDR1 reads SGHRS; CDR2 reads YFSETQ. With 2 bases clipped from V and 6 bases from J, the junction kept 5 bases outside the gene matches. The CDR3 DNA follows: TGCGCCAGCAGCTTATCTGGACAGGGGGGCAATGAGCAGTTCTTC. Its protein product is CASSLSGQGGNEQFF.

This sequence joins TRBV18 and TRBJ2-7; maybe TRBD1 (5 bases). Trimming pared 6 bases from V and 1 base from J, leaving 10 bases between. Germline V gene data show CDR1 as KGHSH and CDR2 as LQKENI. The CDR3 spans 13 residues. For the CDR3, the DNA is TGTGCCAGCTCTCCTCAGGGATCCTACGAGCAGTACTTC. This sequence encodes CASSPQGSYEQYF.

This clone was counted ten times or more. The gene calls are TRBV4-2 and TRBJ2-5; D is perhaps TRBD2 (6 bases). Germline-derived CDR1 and CDR2 are LGHNA and YNFKEQ. Trimming removed 1 base at V and 5 bases at J, with 23 bases between. CDR3 length: 18 amino acids. DNA of the CDR3: TGTGCCAGCAGCCAAGGCATTGGTGGCGGGATGGGCTTTGAGACCCAGTACTTC. It encodes CASSQGIGGGMGFETQYF.

The rearrangement joins TRBV7-3 to TRBJ2-3; no definite D call. Trimming took off 1 base at V and 1 base at J, with 6 bases between the two ends. The CDR3 runs 14 residues. Germline CDR1 is SGHTA and CDR2 is FQGTGA. CDR3 region: CASSLIPGTDTQYF. In nucleotides, the CDR3 is TGTGCCAGCAGCTTAATTCCAGGCACAGATACGCAGTATTTT.

The rearrangement joins TRBV6-6 to TRBJ1-1, with 7 bases aligning to TRBD1. V lost 7 bases and J lost 2; bases outside the gene matches: 7. The CDR3 totals 14 residues. Germline V gene sequence: CDR1 MNHNY, CDR2 SVGAGI (reference sequence). The CDR3 DNA sequence: TGTGCCAGCAAAACACAGGGGCACAACACTGAAGCTTTCTTT. Translated: CASKTQGHNTEAFF.

This chain connects TRBV28 to TRBJ2-7, with a possible D match to TRBD2 (5 bases). Germline values: CDR1 MDHEN, CDR2 SYDVKM. The germline V and J ends were trimmed by 4 bases and 10 bases, with 11 bases remaining between them. The CDR3 consists of 11 residues. The CDR3 sequence: CASSSGIRQYF. The CDR3 DNA reads as TGTGCCAGCAGTTCCGGGATCCGACAGTACTTC.

The gene calls are TRBV12-3 or TRBV12-4 and TRBJ1-2, with TRBD1 matching 7 bases. This CDR3 region has 12 residues. Trimming removed 5 bases from V and 8 bases from J; junction bases left unmatched: 5. The CDR3 region is CASSGTVSGYTF. The CDR3 DNA sequence: TGTGCCAGCAGTGGGACAGTGTCAGGCTACACCTTC.

This chain connects TRBV9 to TRBJ2-5, with a weak D call TRBD2 (5 bases). This CDR3 comprises 15 residues. V was trimmed by 0 bases and J by 5 bases, leaving 14 bases between them. Germline loops: CDR1 SGDLS, CDR2 YYNGEE. In DNA, the CDR3 is TGTGCCAGCAGCGTAGCTAGAGAGGGATGGGAGACCCAGTACTTC. Translation gives CASSVAREGWETQYF. The variable domain in full, with the rest retrieved from reference TRBV9 and TRBJ2-5, is DSGVTQTPKHLITATGQRVTLRCSPRSGDLSVYWYQQSLDQGLQFLIQYYNGEERAKGNILERFSAQQFPDLHSELNLSSLELGDSALYFCASSVAREGWETQYFGPGTRLLVL.

The chain links TRBV30 to TRBJ2-3; 14 nucleotides agree with TRBD2. The CDR3 loop spans 15 amino acids. Germline-derived CDR1 and CDR2 are GTSNPN and SVGIG (reference sequence). The junction had 3 bases not matched to a gene; V was cut back by 4 bases and J by 3 bases. Written as DNA, the CDR3 is TGTGCCTGGAAGAGGACTAGCGGGAGGACAGATACGCAGTATTTT. Translation: CAWKRTSGRTDTQYF.

The gene calls are TRBV5-1 and TRBJ2-1; TRBD1 is a possible D gene (6 bases). Trimming pared 6 bases from V and 10 bases from J, leaving 17 bases between. The V gene's germline CDR1 is SGHRS and CDR2 YFSETQ. The CDR3 totals 13 residues. CDR3 nucleotides: TGCGCCAGCATGGCAGGCCCAGGGGCGGAGCAGTTCTTC. Translating it yields CASMAGPGAEQFF.

The chain links TRBV20-1 to TRBJ2-2; 10 bases match TRBD2. V shed 3 bases and J 5 bases; nucleotides not matched to a gene: 9. The germline gives CDR1 DFQATT, CDR2 SNEGSKA (reference sequence). This CDR3 is 16 amino acids long. The CDR3 here is CSASKLAGVPTGELFF. CDR3 bases: TGCAGTGCTAGTAAGCTAGCGGGAGTTCCAACCGGGGAGCTGTTTTTT.